Listed below are T cell receptor beta chains from one sample, sequenced in a study of response to subunit inactivated influenza vaccine. MiXCR, run by TCRdb on the RT-PCR reads, gives a single entry per CDR3 protein. The sample has under 850,000 distinct CDR3 sequences; less than 20% are singletons. Source: PBMCs from blood, taken roughly 5 days after vaccination. The receptor set was obtained from a man aged 50-59 years who received an inactivated influenza vaccine. The CDR3 runs from the conserved cysteine through the conserved F or W. The D gene is left open where the match is weak. Size is stated for part of the rows, as once, few or many counts, or as a class when the clone is expanded.

TRBJ2-2	.	14	TRBV5-4	TRBD2	TGTGCCAGCAGCTTGTACGGGGGGGCCAGGGAGCTGTTTTTT	CASSLYGGARELFF
TRBJ2-7	few	14	TRBV12-3/TRBV12-4	.	TGTGCCAGCAGTTTTCATGGGGTCTCCTACGAGCAGTACTTC	CASSFHGVSYEQYF
TRBJ2-7	few	14	TRBV4-2	.	TGTGCCAGCAGCCAAGTGTCGTCTTTCTACGAGCAGTACTTC	CASSQVSSFYEQYF
TRBJ1-6	few	16	TRBV6-5	.	TGTGCCAGCAGTTATAGGCAGGACTCCTATAATTCACCCCTCCACTTT	CASSYRQDSYNSPLHF
TRBJ1-1	many	12	TRBV20-1	.	TGCAGTGCTGCTACAGGGTTTCCTGAAGCTTTCTTT	CSAATGFPEAFF
TRBJ2-5	few	14	TRBV12-3/TRBV12-4	.	TGTGCCAGCAGTGGATATGGACTCCAAGAGACCCAGTACTTC	CASSGYGLQETQYF
TRBJ2-2	few	15	TRBV20-1	TRBD2	TGCAGTGCTCGAGATCCAGCGGGGGGGACCGGGGAGCTGTTTTTT	CSARDPAGGTGELFF
TRBJ2-1	.	18	TRBV18	TRBD2	TGTGCCAGCTCACCGAGAGCAGGGCGGACGGGAGGCATAAATGAGCAGTTCTTC	CASSPRAGRTGGINEQFF
TRBJ2-1	few	15	TRBV20-1	.	TGCAGTGCTAGAGATAACCCAGGGGCCCACAATGAGCAGTTCTTC	CSARDNPGAHNEQFF
TRBJ2-7	few	14	TRBV10-2	.	TGCGCCAGCAGTGAGAACAGAATATCCTACGAGCAGTACTTC	CASSENRISYEQYF
TRBJ1-1	.	14	TRBV6-1	.	TGTGCCAGCCGGGACGGGACGGTTAACACTGAAGCTTTCTTT	CASRDGTVNTEAFF